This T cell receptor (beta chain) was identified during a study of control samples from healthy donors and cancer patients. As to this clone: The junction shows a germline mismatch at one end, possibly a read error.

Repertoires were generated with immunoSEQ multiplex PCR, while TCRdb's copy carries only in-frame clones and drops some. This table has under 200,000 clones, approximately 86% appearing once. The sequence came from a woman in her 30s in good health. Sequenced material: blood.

CDR3 amino acids: CARSPRGGKDTGELFF. The CDR3 DNA reads TGCGCCCGCAGCCCACGGGGGGGGAAGGACACCGGGGAGCTGTTTTTT. The chain has TRBV5-1 and TRBJ2-2, with 8 bases that match TRBD2. This CDR3 spans 16 amino acids. CDR1 is SGHRS and CDR2 is YFSETQ in the germline V gene. The full variable domain, its missing parts supplied by reference TRBV5-1 and TRBJ2-2, is KAGVTQTPRYLIKTRGQQVTLSCSPISGHRSVSWYQQTPGQGLQFLFEYFSETQRNKGNFPGRFSGRQFSNSRSEMNVSTLELGDSALYLCARSPRGGKDTGELFFGEGSRLTVL.